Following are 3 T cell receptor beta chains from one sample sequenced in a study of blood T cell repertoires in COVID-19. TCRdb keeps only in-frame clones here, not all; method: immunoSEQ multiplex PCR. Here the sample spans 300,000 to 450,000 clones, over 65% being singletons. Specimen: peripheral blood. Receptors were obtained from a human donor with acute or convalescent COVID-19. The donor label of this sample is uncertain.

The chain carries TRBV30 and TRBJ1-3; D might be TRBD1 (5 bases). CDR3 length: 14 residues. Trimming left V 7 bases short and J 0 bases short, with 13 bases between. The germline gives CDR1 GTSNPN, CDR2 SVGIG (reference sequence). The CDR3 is CASSGLLSGNTIYF. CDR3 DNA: TGTGCCTCCTCGGGACTGCTCTCTGGAAACACCATATATTTT.

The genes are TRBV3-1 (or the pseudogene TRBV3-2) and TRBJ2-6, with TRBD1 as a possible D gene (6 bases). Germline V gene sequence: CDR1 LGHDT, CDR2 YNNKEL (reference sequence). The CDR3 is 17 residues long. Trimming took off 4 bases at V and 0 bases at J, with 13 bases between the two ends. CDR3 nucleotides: TGTGCCAGCAGCCCCCGAGGGGGAAGCTCTGGGGCCAACGTCCTGACTTTC. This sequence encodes CASSPRGGSSGANVLTF.

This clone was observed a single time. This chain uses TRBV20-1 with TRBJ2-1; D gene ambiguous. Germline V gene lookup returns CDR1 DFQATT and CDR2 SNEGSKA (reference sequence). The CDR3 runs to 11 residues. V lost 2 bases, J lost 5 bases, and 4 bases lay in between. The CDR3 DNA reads TGCAGTGCTAGATCGGACAATGAGCAGTTCTTC. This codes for CSARSDNEQFF.